The entry below gives a single TCR beta chain sequence along with its context. The target antigen is unknown. Germline V gene lookup returns CDR1 SEHNR and CDR2 FQNEAQ (reference sequence). This CDR3 region has 14 residues. V was trimmed by 2 bases and J by 3 bases, leaving 11 bases between them. This sample was taken from a study of beta chain features in type 1 diabetes. Whole-study context: No patient-donor differences in age, gender, total cells or subset yield.

The study, taken as a whole, reports: Within each of all four CD4+ subsets, Type 1 diabetes patients had TCRB CDR3s that were moderately but significantly shorter. Researchers could not determine here whether HLA type influences TCRB rearrangement.

About 120 mL of blood, on average, came from one heparinised draw per donor. Via CD45RO/CCR7/CD25/CD127/CD95/CD27, cells of the CD4+ naive, central memory, regulatory and stem cell-like memory subsets were sorted. Sequencing targeted expressed TCRB transcripts, as all isolated RNA had been reverse transcribed. Only in-frame clones appear in the TCRdb table, and some are missing; sequencing was by immunoSEQ multiplex PCR. The profile shows around 97,000 clones, approximately 30% of them singletons. This sequence was found in a young woman with type 1 diabetes. This sequence joins TRBV7-9 and TRBJ2-7; TRBD1 is a possible D gene (5 bases). Sequencing was carried out using central memory CD4+ T cells from blood. CDR3 residues: CASSLSQVFYEQYF. The CDR3 DNA sequence: TGTGCCAGCAGCTTATCACAGGTTTTCTACGAGCAGTACTTC.